A single TCR beta chain is shown here with its context. The source of the sample is a study of blood T cell repertoires in COVID-19. For the study at large: Researchers got acute and convalescent COVID-19 samples from the United States, Italy and Spain.

Per germline, CDR1 SNHLY and CDR2 FYNNEI. V lost 4 bases and J 2 bases, leaving 9 bases between the germline ends. The CDR3 spans 13 residues. Data came from immunoSEQ multiplex PCR; TCRdb stores just in-frame clones and leaves some out. The sample lists a few hundred thousand clones, over 65% occurring once. The receptor comes from a woman of 80 years or more with acute or convalescent COVID-19. The sequenced sample was peripheral blood. The chain links TRBV2 to TRBJ2-7; no firm D call. CDR3 bases: TGTGCCAGCAGTGCCCTGGGCCCCTACGAGCAGTACTTC. This translates into CASSALGPYEQYF.